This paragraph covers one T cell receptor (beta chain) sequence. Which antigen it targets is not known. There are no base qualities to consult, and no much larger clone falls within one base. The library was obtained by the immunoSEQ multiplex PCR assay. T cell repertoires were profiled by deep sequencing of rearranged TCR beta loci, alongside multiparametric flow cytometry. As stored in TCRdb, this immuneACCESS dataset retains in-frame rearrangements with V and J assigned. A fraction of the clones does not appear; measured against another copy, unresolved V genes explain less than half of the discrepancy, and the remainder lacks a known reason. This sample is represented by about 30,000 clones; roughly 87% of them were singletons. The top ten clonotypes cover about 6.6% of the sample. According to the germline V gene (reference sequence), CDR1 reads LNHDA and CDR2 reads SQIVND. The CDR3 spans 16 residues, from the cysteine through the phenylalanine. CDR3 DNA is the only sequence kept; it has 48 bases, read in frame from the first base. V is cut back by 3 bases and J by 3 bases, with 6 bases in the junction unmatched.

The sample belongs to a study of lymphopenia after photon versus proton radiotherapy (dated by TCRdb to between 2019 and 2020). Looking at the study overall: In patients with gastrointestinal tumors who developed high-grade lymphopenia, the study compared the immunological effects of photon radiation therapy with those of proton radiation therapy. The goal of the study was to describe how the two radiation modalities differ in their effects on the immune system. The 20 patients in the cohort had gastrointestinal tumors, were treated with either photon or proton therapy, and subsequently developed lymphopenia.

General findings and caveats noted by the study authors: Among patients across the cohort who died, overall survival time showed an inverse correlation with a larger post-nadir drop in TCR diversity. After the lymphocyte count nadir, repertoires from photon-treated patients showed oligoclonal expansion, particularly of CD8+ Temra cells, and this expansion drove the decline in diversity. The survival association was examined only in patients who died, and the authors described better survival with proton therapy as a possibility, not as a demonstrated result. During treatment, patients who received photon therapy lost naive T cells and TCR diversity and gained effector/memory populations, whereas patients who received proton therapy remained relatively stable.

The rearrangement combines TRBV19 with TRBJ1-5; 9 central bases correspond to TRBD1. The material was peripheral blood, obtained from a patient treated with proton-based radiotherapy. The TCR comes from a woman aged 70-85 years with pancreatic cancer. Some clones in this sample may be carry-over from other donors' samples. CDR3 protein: CASSIRQGENNQPQHF. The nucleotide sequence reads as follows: TGTGCCAGTAGTATCCGACAGGGGGAAAACAATCAGCCCCAGCATTTT.